This T cell receptor (beta chain) derives from a study of blood T cells in healthy people across ages (dated by TCRdb to between 2015 and 2016). About the investigation overall: In model experiments, template switching captured roughly one uniquely barcoded TCR beta cDNA molecule for every two T cells. To avoid experimental bias, donors of different ages were distributed randomly across sequencing lanes. The donors were divided into four age groups: young (average roughly 17 years), middle-aged (under 40), aged (about 56) and long-lived (more than 75). The study analyzed two additional independent replicas of 1 million unique cDNA reads from the same blood draw for two donors, one aged 18 to 30 and one aged 80 or older. The study measured age-related changes in TCR beta repertoire diversity using deep sequencing normalized with unique cDNA molecular identifiers. Overall study results and their limits: Since profiling was done on bulk unsorted PBMCs, naive and antigen-experienced compartments could not be conclusively compared. As age increased, observed TCR beta diversity per million T cells dropped in a roughly linear way, and a significant reduction was already evident by age about 40. Compared with the aged group, the long-lived group had more naive CD4+ T cells, fewer expanded clones and increased TCR diversity, suggesting age selection. Estimates of total diversity from one million sequenced T cells were regarded as lower bounds and underestimates. There was a strong correlation between observed TCR beta diversity and the percentage of naive T cells measured by flow cytometry. Donor CMV infection status was unknown, potentially confounding age-related changes in expanded clonotypes.

The library was generated by 5' RACE. TCRdb shows the sequencer as Illumina HiSeq 2500. A second PCR of about 7 to 12 cycles was performed with a sample-barcoded 5' primer and a J-beta primer mix. A template-switch 5' adaptor carrying 12 random nucleotides introduced a unique molecular identifier onto each TCR beta cDNA molecule. At least 2.5 million CDR3-containing paired-end reads were obtained from each sample. First-strand cDNA synthesis was performed from all RNA using the Mint cDNA synthesis kit, with priming by a TRBC-specific oligonucleotide. Following uracil-DNA glycosylase treatment, all cDNA underwent a first 18-cycle PCR with the universal primers M1SS and BC2_uni_R. For the original study's pipeline: Normalization of each sample was performed by random selection of 1 million high-quality reads, each carrying a distinct molecular identifier. Instead of being binned into consensus sequences, reads with shared molecular identifiers were discarded. CDR3 identification, clonotype clustering and error correction used MiTCR with a Q25 quality threshold and the strictest error-elimination algorithm. A nonparametric unseen species model with Euler transformation was used to estimate a lower bound on total TCR beta diversity. The public reads were quality trimmed at Q25 with fastp and then assembled into clones with MiXCR by TCRdb, keeping productive beta chains. Each CDR3 protein appears once, grouped with its most common genes and DNA. TCRdb, not the original authors, processed these V and J calls. The sample table records 1.5 million to 1.8 million distinct CDR3 sequences; around 40% of these occur just once. Jointly, the top ten make up less than 5% of the sample.

The V end gives up 5 bases and the J end 6 bases, leaving 3 bases in the junction not matched to a gene. The germline V gene yields MNHEY for CDR1 and SVGEGT for CDR2. From its cysteine to its phenylalanine, the CDR3 spans 14 amino acids. The CDR3 DNA has 42 bases and is translated from base 1. The donors were about 40 Caucasian individuals from Russia, aged 6 to 90 years, who were systemically healthy. Approximately 9.3 milliliters of peripheral blood were collected from each donor into EDTA-treated Vacutainer tubes. Ficoll-Paque density-gradient centrifugation was used to isolate PBMCs, with at least 6 million per sample. Trizol reagent was used to extract total RNA from the PBMCs, yielding at least 5 micrograms per sample. Naive CD45RAhigh/CD27high T cell percentages were measured by flow cytometry on a PBMC aliquot from every donor. As regards this clonotype: What this receptor recognizes is not known. Base quality data are lacking; no much larger clone is found one base away.

Sample: blood. This TCR was sampled from a woman aged 18-30 years in good health. Recombination joined TRBV6-2 or TRBV6-3 with TRBJ2-5; TRBD2 agrees with 13 junctional bases. The nucleotide sequence reads TGTGCCAGCAGTCGGACTAGCGGGGGCAAGACCCAGTACTTC. Its translation is CASSRTSGGKTQYF.